Below, 14 T cell receptor beta chains from the same sample are listed, as sequenced in a study of response to subunit inactivated influenza vaccine. TCRdb re-called the RT-PCR reads through MiXCR, storing one row per CDR3 protein. The sample lists fewer than 600,000 distinct CDR3 sequences; around 7.9% were seen once. Sequencing used PBMCs from blood, obtained less than 30 months after vaccination. The receptors were gathered from a man aged 45 to 70 who received an inactivated influenza vaccine.

V gene TRBV30 combines with J gene TRBJ2-5, with 9 bases identical to TRBD2. CDR3 length equals 15 residues. Germline CDR1 is GTSNPN and CDR2 is SVGIG (reference sequence). Trimming cost V 3 bases and J 5 bases; bases outside gene matches: 10. The chain's CDR3 is CAWSASGVKGETQYF. The CDR3 nucleotides are TGTGCCTGGAGCGCTAGCGGGGTCAAGGGGGAGACCCAGTACTTC.

The rearrangement uses TRBV4-1 and TRBJ1-6; D is perhaps TRBD1 (5 bases). Trimming cost V 2 bases and J 7 bases, with 12 bases left between them. Per the germline V gene, CDR1 is MGHRA and CDR2 is YSYEKL. CDR3 length equals 15 residues. CDR3 coding DNA: TGCGCCAGCAGCCAAACCGGGACGGGGAATTCACCCCTCCACTTT. This gives the protein CASSQTGTGNSPLHF.

V gene TRBV20-1 combines with J gene TRBJ2-7; D gene ambiguous. Germline CDR1 and CDR2: DFQATT and SNEGSKA (reference sequence). This CDR3 contains 12 residues. With 6 bases removed from V and 3 bases from J, the gap between germline ends came to 12 bases. The CDR3 nucleotides are TGCAGTGCCCTGAGGAACGGCTACGAGCAGTACTTC. Translated: CSALRNGYEQYF.

In its sample, this clonotype was seen many times. The J gene is TRBJ1-2, the V gene TRBV7-8, with 9 positions matching TRBD1. The CDR3 is made up of 14 amino acids. V lost 5 bases, J lost 5 bases, and 6 bases stayed unmatched. Looked up from germline, CDR1 is SGHVS and CDR2 is FQNEAQ. The DNA for the CDR3 is TGTGCCAGCAGCCAAACCGGGACAGGGTATGGCTACACCTTC. Translated: CASSQTGTGYGYTF.

This clonotype was observed at least ten times. The chain recombines TRBV20-1 with TRBJ1-1, with D unclear. Per the germline V gene, CDR1 is DFQATT and CDR2 is SNEGSKA (reference sequence). CDR3 length equals 12 residues. V lost 3 bases and J lost 0, with 5 bases in between. CDR3 bases: TGCAGTGCTAGTAGGATGAACACTGAAGCTTTCTTT. This gives the protein CSASRMNTEAFF.

This clonotype was seen many times. The chain carries TRBV12-3 or TRBV12-4 and TRBJ1-6; the D gene is possibly TRBD1 (6 bases). This CDR3 contains 15 residues. V lost 4 bases and J 4 bases, leaving 11 bases between the germline ends. The CDR3 protein is CASSSGTRYNSPLHF. In DNA, the CDR3 is TGTGCCAGCAGTTCCGGGACACGGTATAATTCACCCCTCCACTTT.

Ten or more counts support this clonotype. This chain connects TRBV5-4 to TRBJ2-3, with 10 bases identical to TRBD2. The CDR3 spans 15 residues. Germline V lookup: CDR1 SGHNT, CDR2 YYREEE (reference sequence). Trimming removed 4 bases from V and 3 bases from J; junction bases left unmatched: 5. The CDR3 protein is CASSPPSGSTDTQYF. The CDR3, as DNA: TGTGCCAGCAGCCCCCCTAGCGGGAGTACAGATACGCAGTATTTT.

The rearrangement joins TRBV10-3 to TRBJ1-1; 9 bases are shared with TRBD1. The CDR3 has 18 amino acids. Trimming cost V 3 bases and J 4 bases; bases outside gene matches: 15. CDR1 and CDR2 (germline): ENHRY, SYGVKD. The CDR3 coding sequence is TGTGCCATCAGTGATAGACAGGGACAGGGTTTAGTGGGCACTGAAGCTTTCTTT. It yields the protein CAISDRQGQGLVGTEAFF.

This clonotype was recorded many times. V and J are TRBV10-3 and TRBJ2-7; D may correspond to TRBD1 or TRBD2 (6 bases each). The V gene lost 6 bases and the J gene lost 5 bases, with 20 bases spanning the gap. CDR1 is ENHRY, CDR2 SYGVKD, per germline. The CDR3 has 15 residues. The CDR3 DNA reads TGTGCCATCAGCGGAGGGGGGCGAGCCGCCAACGAGCAGTACTTC. Amino acids: CAISGGGRAANEQYF.

This clonotype was seen repeatedly, ten times or more. This chain connects TRBV4-2 to TRBJ1-5; tentatively, D is TRBD1 (6 bases). The V end lost 2 bases, the J end lost 6 bases, and 14 bases lay between the germline ends. Per the germline V gene, CDR1 is LGHNA and CDR2 is YNFKEQ. The CDR3 spans 15 residues. DNA for the CDR3: TGTGCCAGCAGCCAAAACAGGGTGGAGAGTCAGCCCCAGCATTTT. Amino acids: CASSQNRVESQPQHF.

The chain employs TRBV4-1 and TRBJ1-3; TRBD1 is a possible D gene (6 bases). The CDR3 has 14 residues. V dropped 1 base and J dropped 2 bases, with 6 bases sitting between them. Per germline, CDR1 MGHRA and CDR2 YSYEKL. The CDR3 spells CASSQAGAGNTIYF. The CDR3 coding sequence is TGCGCCAGCAGCCAAGCAGGGGCTGGAAACACCATATATTTT.

The chain combines TRBV7-2 with TRBJ2-2; weak D call: TRBD1 (6 bases). V gave up 6 bases and J gave up 3 bases, with 14 bases separating them. The CDR3 runs 15 residues. Germline V gene sequence: CDR1 SGHTA, CDR2 FQGNSA. The CDR3 reads CASRSQQGYTGELFF. The DNA of the CDR3 is TGTGCCAGCAGGTCACAACAGGGATACACCGGGGAGCTGTTTTTT. Supplemented by reference TRBV7-2 and TRBJ2-2, the full variable domain reads GAGVSQSPSNKVTEKGKDVELRCDPISGHTALYWYRQSLGQGLEFLIYFQGNSAPDKSGLPSDRFSAERTGGSVSTLTIQRTQQEDSAVYLCASRSQQGYTGELFFGEGSRLTVL.

The CDR3 loop reads CASSFSVSEKLFF. The CDR3 nucleotides read TGTGCCAGCAGTTTTTCCGTGTCTGAAAAACTGTTTTTT. The chain employs TRBV28 and TRBJ1-4; D unclear. Trimming left V 3 bases short and J 7 bases short, with 9 bases between. Germline CDR1 MDHEN, CDR2 SYDVKM. This CDR3 comprises 13 residues.

This clonotype was seen repeatedly, ten times or more. The chain recombines TRBV4-3 with TRBJ2-5; D is unresolved. The CDR3 sequence is 14 residues long. The V and J ends lost 1 base and 2 bases respectively, with 8 bases between them. Germline loops: CDR1 LGHNA, CDR2 YSLEER. DNA of the CDR3: TGCGCCAGCAGCCAAGGTCCGGAGCAAGAGACCCAGTACTTC. This translates into CASSQGPEQETQYF.